The T cell receptor (beta chain) described here comes from a study of low-dose radiotherapy and immunotherapy resistance in tumors. Overall study: Daily, from cycle 1 day 1 and for four cycles, patients took oral aspirin 300 mg.

There are a few counts of this clonotype. With TRAV- and TRBV-specific primers, first-strand cDNA was made, covering the alpha and beta chains. The authors amplified TCRs for 20 PCR cycles with a constant-region primer and a V-primer adapter. TCRdb recomputed calls from the reads with MiXCR, one row per CDR3 protein. The sample contains 15,000 or so distinct CDR3 sequences, around 50% of which appear only once. Trimming stripped 8 bases from V and 1 base from J, with 11 bases between. Looked up from germline, CDR1 is SGHVS and CDR2 is FQNEAQ. This CDR3 has 14 residues. This receptor was taken from a human donor with advanced metastatic prostate, ovarian, gallbladder or colorectal cancer (not recorded which). This table probably holds off-target reads from a library built for another chain. V and J are TRBV7-8 and TRBJ2-2; D gene ambiguous. CDR3 sequence (DNA): TGTGCCAGCGCTACGCAGCTGAACACCGGGGAGCTGTTTTTT. It codes for CASATQLNTGELFF. Together with reference TRBV7-8 and TRBJ2-2, the CDR3 gives the full variable domain: GAGVSQSPRYKVAKRGQDVALRCDPISGHVSLFWYQQALGQGPEFLTYFQNEAQLDKSGLPSDRFFAERPEGSVSTLKIQRTQQEDSAVYLCASATQLNTGELFFGEGSRLTVL.